These 22 T cell receptor beta chains came from one sample sequenced in a study of blood T cell repertoires in COVID-19. The protocol was immunoSEQ multiplex PCR, while the TCRdb copy is restricted to in-frame clones and leaves out a portion. Counted here are about 120,000 clones, approximately 84% occurring once; the ten biggest clones make up roughly 7%. Sequencing used peripheral blood. The receptor source for this set is an older man with active or convalescent COVID-19.

The chain joins TRBV3-1 (or the pseudogene TRBV3-2) to TRBJ1-1, with D perhaps matching TRBD1 (5 bases). The CDR3 loop spans 13 amino acids. Germline loops: CDR1 LGHDT, CDR2 YNNKEL (reference sequence). V lost 5 bases to trimming and J lost 4 bases, with 11 bases between them. In DNA form, the CDR3 reads TGTGCCAGCAGCGATCCAGGGATCACTGAAGCTTTCTTT. Translating gives CASSDPGITEAFF.

The rearrangement uses TRBV19 and TRBJ1-6, with D possibly matching TRBD1 (5 bases). Germline V CDR1 and CDR2: LNHDA, SQIVND (reference sequence). With 5 bases removed from V and 9 bases from J, the gap between germline ends came to 17 bases. The CDR3 consists of 15 residues. In DNA, the CDR3 is TGTGCCAGTAGTGGCCTCGCAGGGACTCTTTCACCCCTCCACTTT. It encodes CASSGLAGTLSPLHF.

This chain links TRBV6-1 with TRBJ1-5; D may be TRBD1 (5 bases). The CDR3 loop spans 17 amino acids. Trimming pared 4 bases from V and 0 bases from J, leaving 16 bases between. Germline CDR1 reads MNHNS; CDR2 reads SASEGT. CDR3 protein: CASSAWQGMDSNQPQHF. The CDR3 DNA reads TGTGCCAGCAGTGCCTGGCAGGGCATGGATAGCAATCAGCCCCAGCATTTT.

The chain combines TRBV5-1 with TRBJ2-5; TRBD2 agrees at 7 bases. The CDR3 has 15 residues. CDR1 is SGHRS and CDR2 is YFSETQ in the germline V gene. After removal of 1 base from V and 4 bases from J, the junction contained 7 bases not matched to a gene. CDR3 amino acids: CASSLMDPGGETQYF. The CDR3 DNA reads TGCGCCAGCAGCTTGATGGACCCGGGAGGAGAGACCCAGTACTTC. The variable domain in full, with the rest retrieved from reference TRBV5-1 and TRBJ2-5, is KAGVTQTPRYLIKTRGQQVTLSCSPISGHRSVSWYQQTPGQGLQFLFEYFSETQRNKGNFPGRFSGRQFSNSRSEMNVSTLELGDSALYLCASSLMDPGGETQYFGPGTRLLVL.

The chain combines TRBV11-1 with TRBJ2-7; no definite D call. Germline CDR1 reads SGHAT; CDR2 reads FQDESV (reference sequence). The CDR3 contains 13 residues. Between the trimmed V and J ends, which lost 5 bases and 6 bases, there was a span of 14 bases. The CDR3 sequence is CASSLGPEREQYF. CDR3 bases: TGTGCCAGCAGCCTCGGCCCTGAGCGCGAGCAGTACTTC.

The chain links TRBV5-1 to TRBJ2-5; D is undetermined. The CDR3 has 14 amino acids. Germline V lookup: CDR1 SGHRS, CDR2 YFSETQ. The germline V and J ends were trimmed by 2 bases and 5 bases, with 13 bases remaining between them. The CDR3 DNA reads as TGCGCCAGCAGCTTTGGGCAGGTTCAGGAGACCCAGTACTTC. Its protein product is CASSFGQVQETQYF. The variable domain in full, completed from reference TRBV5-1 and TRBJ2-5, reads KAGVTQTPRYLIKTRGQQVTLSCSPISGHRSVSWYQQTPGQGLQFLFEYFSETQRNKGNFPGRFSGRQFSNSRSEMNVSTLELGDSALYLCASSFGQVQETQYFGPGTRLLVL.

The chain carries TRBV5-1 and TRBJ1-4; D gene unclear. The CDR3 spans 15 residues. Germline values: CDR1 SGHRS, CDR2 YFSETQ. The V gene lost 0 bases and the J gene lost 5 bases, with 11 bases spanning the gap. The CDR3 DNA is TGCGCCAGCAGCTTGGATATTGGGAGAAATGAAAAACTGTTTTTT. This translates into CASSLDIGRNEKLFF.

The J gene is TRBJ1-3, the V gene TRBV6-6; D call uncertain. V shed 8 bases and J shed 4 bases, with 9 bases lying between them. The CDR3 extends over 12 amino acids. Germline V gene lookup returns CDR1 MNHNY and CDR2 SVGAGI (reference sequence). CDR3 sequence reads: CASSEAGNTIYF. CDR3 nucleotides: TGTGCCAGCTCCGAGGCGGGAAACACCATATATTTT.

Comments on this clone: The same CDR3 is also encoded by other DNA sequences in this sample. V usage is TRBV7-2 and J usage is TRBJ2-1; 12 bases map to TRBD2. In germline, CDR1 is SGHTA, CDR2 FQGNSA. V trimming: 0 bases; J trimming: 1 base; junction bases outside the gene matches: 4. The CDR3 loop spans 18 amino acids. Written as DNA, the CDR3 is TGTGCCAGCAGCTTAGCGGCTAGCGGGGGGGGTTCCTACAATGAGCAGTTCTTC. It yields the protein CASSLAASGGGSYNEQFF.

This rearrangement joins TRBV27 to TRBJ2-7, with TRBD2 identical over 10 bases. CDR1 and CDR2 (germline): MNHEY, SMNVEV (reference sequence). J gave up 1 base and V 3 bases, and 12 bases lay outside the gene matches. The CDR3 spans 18 residues. CDR3 residues: CASSFLPPGTSVSYEQYF. In nucleotides, the CDR3 is TGTGCCAGCAGTTTTTTGCCCCCGGGGACTAGCGTATCCTACGAGCAGTACTTC.

CDR3 DNA: TGTGCCATCGCTAGCGGGGGACAAGAGACCCAGTACTTC. This translates into CAIASGGQETQYF. V is TRBV10-3 and J is TRBJ2-5; 10 bases agree with TRBD2. Trimming removed 8 bases from V and 2 bases from J; junction bases left unmatched: 2. The CDR3 length is 13 residues. Germline loops: CDR1 ENHRY, CDR2 SYGVKD.

The chain combines TRBV7-9 with TRBJ2-5; D gene unclear. Germline CDR1 and CDR2: SEHNR and FQNEAQ (reference sequence). V gave up 5 bases and J gave up 2 bases, with 15 bases separating them. This CDR3 comprises 15 residues. The CDR3 is CASSPGVAPQETQYF. In nucleotides, the CDR3 is TGTGCCAGCAGCCCGGGTGTGGCCCCACAAGAGACCCAGTACTTC.

The genes are TRBV11-3 and TRBJ2-1; tentative D call: TRBD1 (6 bases). The CDR3 sequence is 16 residues long. The germline V gene has CDR1 SGHNT and CDR2 YENEEA. The germline V and J ends were trimmed by 0 bases and 4 bases, with 13 bases remaining between them. The CDR3 coding sequence is TGTGCCAGCAGCTTAGATCGGGCCAGGGGATACAATGAGCAGTTCTTC. Translating it yields CASSLDRARGYNEQFF.

The V gene is TRBV2, the J gene TRBJ1-2, with D tentatively TRBD1 (5 bases). Trimming cost V 2 bases and J 7 bases, with 14 bases left between them. Germline V gene data show CDR1 as SNHLY and CDR2 as FYNNEI. This CDR3 has 14 residues. CDR3 region: CASSEQGVKGGYTF. The CDR3 DNA reads TGTGCCAGCAGTGAACAGGGCGTCAAGGGTGGCTACACCTTC.

J is TRBJ2-3 and V is TRBV12-3 or TRBV12-4; D not certain. CDR3 length: 13 amino acids. Deletions cut 7 bases from V and 2 bases from J, with 10 bases between. CDR3 DNA: TGTGCCAGCACCTCAGAACACACAGATACGCAGTATTTT. Encoded protein: CASTSEHTDTQYF.

The chain couples TRBV6-2 or TRBV6-3 to TRBJ2-5; maybe TRBD2 (6 bases). Trimming took 6 bases from V and 0 from J, leaving 11 bases between them. The CDR3 covers 14 residues. From germline, CDR1 is MNHEY and CDR2 SVGEGT. CDR3 DNA: TGTGCCAGCAGCCCCCGGGACTACCAAGAGACCCAGTACTTC. This codes for CASSPRDYQETQYF.

The count of this clone is one. The CDR3 DNA reads as TGTGCCAGCAGTTTATCCCCTGGGGGGACTGGCTACACCTTC. Its protein is CASSLSPGGTGYTF. The chain carries TRBV27 and TRBJ1-2, with D possibly being TRBD1 (5 bases). The V end was cut by 0 bases, the J end by 7 bases, with 12 bases between. The CDR3 runs to 14 residues. Germline V gene lookup returns CDR1 MNHEY and CDR2 SMNVEV (reference sequence).

The rearrangement links TRBV7-9 to TRBJ1-1; 7 bases map to TRBD1. With 5 bases clipped from V and 1 base from J, the junction kept 4 bases outside the gene matches. This CDR3 contains 14 residues. Germline V gives CDR1 SEHNR, CDR2 FQNEAQ (reference sequence). DNA for the CDR3: TGTGCCAGCAGCCATCGGGACAGGAACACTGAAGCTTTCTTT. It is translated as CASSHRDRNTEAFF.

This chain connects TRBV19 to TRBJ2-7, with a weak D call TRBD1 (6 bases). The CDR3 extends over 14 amino acids. Germline CDR1 reads LNHDA; CDR2 reads SQIVND (reference sequence). V lost 3 bases and J 4 bases, leaving 13 bases between the germline ends. As DNA, the CDR3 is TGTGCCAGTAGTATTTTGGACAGAGGATACGAGCAGTACTTC. The encoded protein is CASSILDRGYEQYF.

This chain links TRBV6-2 or TRBV6-3 with TRBJ2-1; D perhaps matches TRBD1 (6 bases). Germline V CDR1 and CDR2: MNHEY, SVGEGT. CDR3 size: 15 residues. The ends were cut back, 5 bases at V and 1 base at J, with 12 bases in the middle. CDR3 bases: TGTGCCAGCAGTCAAACAGGGTGGTCCTACAATGAGCAGTTCTTC. It specifies CASSQTGWSYNEQFF.

V is TRBV18 and J is TRBJ1-2; D is possibly TRBD1 (5 bases). V was clipped by 4 bases and J by 6 bases, with 18 bases between them. Germline V gives CDR1 KGHSH, CDR2 LQKENI. The CDR3 runs 15 residues. The CDR3 DNA reads as TGTGCCAGCTCACTCACCGTTCCAGGAGGGGATGGCTACACCTTC. This sequence encodes CASSLTVPGGDGYTF.

This clone was seen just once. The chain has TRBV4-1 and TRBJ2-3, with D perhaps TRBD2 (5 bases). V lost 1 base and J lost 2, with 19 bases in between. CDR3 length: 18 amino acids. Germline-derived CDR1 and CDR2 are MGHRA and YSYEKL. CDR3 DNA: TGCGCCAGCAGCCAAGCCCAAGGAGGCAGGATAAACACAGATACGCAGTATTTT. Its protein is CASSQAQGGRINTDTQYF.